These 32 T cell receptor beta chains were all obtained from the same sample, sequenced in a study of T-cell memory formation after mild COVID-19. MiXCR, applied by TCRdb to the 5' RACE reads, yields one record per CDR3 protein. The sample carries hundreds of thousands of distinct CDR3 sequences, more than 20% recorded once. Specimen: PBMCs or a T cell subset sorted from them (not recorded which). Source of these receptors: an adult woman who had mild COVID-19 (a few samples of this study predate the infection). Cell type and time point are not known.

The chain links TRBV20-1 to TRBJ1-5, with 10 bases matching TRBD1. Germline CDR1 and CDR2: DFQATT and SNEGSKA (reference sequence). Germline trimming cut 6 bases from V and 4 bases from J; bases unmatched to any gene: 3. This CDR3 contains 13 residues. In DNA, the CDR3 is TGCAGTGCGACAGGGGGCGGGAATCAGCCCCAGCATTTT. Translation gives CSATGGGNQPQHF.

This clonotype occurred a few times. The V and J genes are TRBV7-9 and TRBJ2-7; TRBD1 aligns across 8 bases. CDR3 length: 16 amino acids. The V segment lost 6 bases and the J segment 2 bases; nucleotides outside the gene matches: 12. Germline CDR1 is SEHNR and CDR2 is FQNEAQ (reference sequence). In DNA form, the CDR3 reads TGTGCCAGCAGTCCGAGGGAAGGACAGGGAGCCTACGAGCAGTACTTC. Its translation is CASSPREGQGAYEQYF.

CDR3: CASGRGLASNEQFF. CDR3 in DNA: TGTGCCAGCGGCCGGGGACTAGCATCCAATGAGCAGTTCTTC. V and J are TRBV9 and TRBJ2-1; 9 positions agree with TRBD2. Germline V gene lookup returns CDR1 SGDLS and CDR2 YYNGEE. This CDR3 is 14 amino acids long. After removal of 7 bases from V and 6 bases from J, the junction contained 8 bases not matched to a gene.

The chain combines TRBV2 with TRBJ1-5; D not certain. The CDR3 runs 13 residues. With 8 bases removed from V and 0 bases from J, the gap between germline ends came to 8 bases. Germline V lookup: CDR1 SNHLY, CDR2 FYNNEI. DNA for the CDR3: TGTGCCAGCGTCCAGATTAGCAATCAGCCCCAGCATTTT. This gives the protein CASVQISNQPQHF.

This sequence joins TRBV7-6 and TRBJ2-5; D not resolved. Germline-derived CDR1 and CDR2 are SGHVS and FNYEAQ. The V and J ends lost 4 bases and 4 bases respectively, with 10 bases between them. The CDR3 loop spans 13 amino acids. DNA of the CDR3: TGTGCCAGCAGCTCCGTTATTGGAGAGACCCAGTACTTC. Its translation: CASSSVIGETQYF.

The V and J genes are TRBV20-1 and TRBJ2-3, with 8 nucleotides matching TRBD2. The V gene's germline CDR1 is DFQATT and CDR2 SNEGSKA (reference sequence). V shed 5 bases, J shed 0 bases, and the junction held 7 bases outside the gene matches. The CDR3 spans 15 residues. CDR3 bases: TGCAGTGCTCACCAGACTAGCGCCAGCACAGATACGCAGTATTTT. Its protein is CSAHQTSASTDTQYF.

In this sample, this clonotype turned up once. The chain is built from TRBV12-3 or TRBV12-4 and TRBJ2-2; 9 bases are a match to TRBD2. V dropped 3 bases and J dropped 6; count of bases not matched to a gene: 17. The CDR3 extends over 19 amino acids. The CDR3 sequence: CASSLSRAEVAGDPGELFF. The CDR3 coding sequence is TGTGCCAGCAGTTTGAGTCGGGCGGAGGTAGCGGGGGATCCCGGGGAGCTGTTTTTT.

About this clonotype: The junction differs from germline at one of its ends, possibly a read error. The chain recombines TRBV7-7 with TRBJ2-2, with D perhaps given as TRBD1 or TRBD2 (5 bases each). CDR3 length equals 16 residues. Germline CDR1 reads SSHAT; CDR2 reads FNYEAQ (reference sequence). CDR3 amino acids: CASSLAWGRNTGELFF. CDR3 DNA: TGTGCTAGCAGCCTAGCCTGGGGGAGGAACACCGGGGAGCTGTTTTTT.

There are a few counts of this clonotype. The gene calls are TRBV18 and TRBJ2-7; the match to TRBD2 covers 7 bases. Germline loops: CDR1 KGHSH, CDR2 LQKENI. V lost 4 bases and J lost 3; bases outside the gene matches: 9. This CDR3 contains 15 residues. CDR3 sequence: CASSRNREAIYEQYF. The CDR3 bases are TGTGCCAGCTCACGTAACCGGGAGGCCATCTACGAGCAGTACTTC.

This chain links TRBV18 with TRBJ2-3; TRBD1 agrees at 8 bases. CDR3 length equals 17 residues. In germline, CDR1 is KGHSH, CDR2 LQKENI. V shed 2 bases and J 6 bases; nucleotides not matched to a gene: 13. This CDR3 reads CASSPLGDRTFGDTQYF. CDR3 DNA: TGTGCCAGCTCACCATTAGGGGACAGGACCTTTGGTGATACGCAGTATTTT. The full variable domain, rest sourced from reference TRBV18 and TRBJ2-3, is NAGVMQNPRHLVRRRGQEARLRCSPMKGHSHVYWYRQLPEEGLKFMVYLQKENIIDESGMPKERFSAEFPKEGPSILRIQQVVRGDSAAYFCASSPLGDRTFGDTQYFGPGTRLTVL.

V gene TRBV20-1 combines with J gene TRBJ1-2; D might be TRBD1 (5 bases). This CDR3 is 14 amino acids long. The V end was cut by 1 base, the J end by 8 bases, with 17 bases between. Germline CDR1 reads DFQATT; CDR2 reads SNEGSKA (reference sequence). For the CDR3, the DNA is TGCAGTGCTAGAGCTCCGGGCTGGGGCCGGGGCTACACCTTC. The encoded protein is CSARAPGWGRGYTF.

This clonotype was observed a few times. The rearrangement joins TRBV7-9 to TRBJ1-4; 9 bases fit TRBD1. CDR1 SEHNR and CDR2 FQNEAQ come from the germline V gene (reference sequence). The trim removed 4 bases at V and 5 bases at J, leaving 8 bases unmatched. The CDR3 has 16 amino acids. The CDR3 protein is CASSSSRDRANEKLFF. Written as DNA, the CDR3 is TGTGCCAGCAGCTCAAGCCGGGACAGGGCGAATGAAAAACTGTTTTTT.

This clonotype has only a few counts. This sequence joins TRBV27 and TRBJ2-7; D is ambiguous. Germline V lookup: CDR1 MNHEY, CDR2 SMNVEV (reference sequence). CDR3 size: 13 residues. Trimming stripped 5 bases from V and 0 bases from J, with 8 bases between. The CDR3 DNA sequence: TGTGCCAGCAGTCTAACAGTCTCCTACGAGCAGTACTTC. It encodes CASSLTVSYEQYF.

There are a few counts of this clonotype. This rearrangement joins TRBV10-3 to TRBJ2-1; 13 bases match TRBD2. After removal of 7 bases from V and 5 bases from J, the junction contained 2 bases not matched to a gene. Germline CDR1 is ENHRY and CDR2 is SYGVKD. CDR3 length: 14 amino acids. Written as DNA, the CDR3 is TGTGCCATCAAGGGACTAGCGGGGAACAATGAGCAGTTCTTC. Its protein is CAIKGLAGNNEQFF.

This chain joins TRBV12-3 or TRBV12-4 and TRBJ2-3; D is possibly TRBD2 (5 bases). The V end lost 6 bases, the J end lost 0 bases, and 13 bases lay between the germline ends. The CDR3 is 15 residues long. Here the CDR3 DNA reads TGTGCCAGCAGCCCGGGATTTTCTAGCACAGATACGCAGTATTTT. It yields the protein CASSPGFSSTDTQYF.

The genes are TRBV5-8 and TRBJ2-1, with a weak D call TRBD2 (7 bases). The V and J ends lost 5 bases and 0 bases respectively, with 12 bases between them. Germline values: CDR1 SGHTS, CDR2 YDEGEE. The CDR3 is 15 residues long. In nucleotides, the CDR3 is TGTGCCAGCAGAAGGGGGGGAAGCTCCTACAATGAGCAGTTCTTC. Protein: CASRRGGSSYNEQFF.

The V and J genes are TRBV9 and TRBJ2-4; 15 nucleotides match TRBD2. J lost 8 bases, V lost 4 bases, and 22 bases had no gene match. The CDR3 has 21 residues. From germline, CDR1 is SGDLS and CDR2 YYNGEE. CDR3: CASSSSASQPGLAGGGDIQYF. The CDR3 DNA reads TGTGCCAGCAGCTCCAGTGCCTCTCAACCGGGACTAGCGGGGGGAGGAGACATTCAGTACTTC.

This chain uses TRBV20-1 with TRBJ1-5, with TRBD1 identical over 12 bases. The germline CDR1 and CDR2 sequences are DFQATT and SNEGSKA (reference sequence). The CDR3 is 19 amino acids. V shed 2 bases, J shed 0 bases, and the junction held 11 bases outside the gene matches. CDR3 region: CSARPGTGGLVSSNQPQHF. The CDR3, as DNA: TGCAGTGCTAGACCCGGGACAGGGGGCTTAGTATCTAGCAATCAGCCCCAGCATTTT.

This clonotype was counted a few times. The chain combines TRBV7-9 with TRBJ2-7; perhaps TRBD2 as D (5 bases). Germline lookup yields CDR1 SEHNR and CDR2 FQNEAQ (reference sequence). Trimming cost V 7 bases and J 1 base, with 8 bases left between them. The CDR3 runs 12 residues. This CDR3 is CASTRGSYEQYF. The CDR3 coding sequence is TGTGCCAGCACCCGAGGGTCCTACGAGCAGTACTTC.

This clonotype was picked up a small number of times. The gene calls are TRBV12-3 or TRBV12-4 and TRBJ1-5; D possibly corresponds to TRBD1 (5 bases). The CDR3 is 13 residues long. V lost 6 bases and J 9 bases, leaving 15 bases between the germline ends. CDR3 loop: CASRRDGKGPQHF. The DNA of the CDR3 is TGTGCCAGCAGACGGGACGGCAAAGGGCCCCAGCATTTT.

This clonotype was counted only a few times. V is TRBV6-2 or TRBV6-3 and J is TRBJ1-1; perhaps TRBD1 as D (5 bases). The CDR3 length is 16 residues. Germline assignment: CDR1 MNHEY and CDR2 SVGEGT. Deletions cut 6 bases from V and 1 base from J, with 18 bases between. The CDR3 loop is CASRHPPGPRNTEAFF. Written as DNA, the CDR3 is TGTGCCAGCAGGCATCCTCCGGGACCGCGGAACACTGAAGCTTTCTTT.

This rearrangement joins TRBV4-3 to TRBJ2-1; 15 nucleotides line up with TRBD2. With V trimmed by 4 bases and J by 9 bases, 13 bases remained unmatched. Germline V lookup: CDR1 LGHNA, CDR2 YSLEER. This CDR3 has 18 amino acids. The CDR3 DNA reads TGCGCCAGCAGCCCCTCCGGGACTAGCGGGAGGTCCGGGGGTGAGCAGTTCTTC. Residues: CASSPSGTSGRSGGEQFF.

The genes are TRBV20-1 and TRBJ2-3, with 9 nucleotides matching TRBD2. Unmatched junction bases numbered 7, after V lost 6 bases and J lost 0 bases. From germline, CDR1 is DFQATT and CDR2 SNEGSKA (reference sequence). The CDR3 sequence is 15 residues long. This CDR3 is CSATTGTSSTDTQYF. The CDR3 bases are TGCAGTGCGACTACCGGGACTAGCAGCACAGATACGCAGTATTTT.

In DNA form, the CDR3 reads TGTGCCAGCAGCGTCCTCTGGGCGAGGGGGACCCCGAACTCGAACACCGGGGAGCTGTTTTTT. It translates to CASSVLWARGTPNSNTGELFF. This chain connects TRBV9 to TRBJ2-2; tentatively, D is TRBD1 (6 bases). The CDR3 sequence is 21 residues long. Germline V gene lookup returns CDR1 SGDLS and CDR2 YYNGEE. The V end lost 2 bases, the J end lost 0 bases, and 26 bases lay between the germline ends.

V usage is TRBV6-5 and J usage is TRBJ2-1; the D gene is possibly TRBD2 (5 bases). Trimming took off 4 bases at V and 3 bases at J, with 10 bases between the two ends. In germline, CDR1 is MNHEY, CDR2 SVGAGI. The CDR3 is 14 amino acids. The CDR3 loop reads CASSSDSLYNEQFF. CDR3 nucleotides: TGTGCCAGCAGTTCGGACTCCCTCTACAATGAGCAGTTCTTC.

This clonotype was seen only a few times. This chain joins TRBV7-3 and TRBJ2-1; 12 positions match TRBD2. Germline assignment: CDR1 SGHTA and CDR2 FQGTGA. Trimming removed 3 bases from V and 8 bases from J; junction bases left unmatched: 5. The CDR3 runs 15 residues. The CDR3 region has the DNA TGTGCCAGCAGCTTGGCTAGCGGGGGGGGCGATGAGCAGTTCTTC. It codes for CASSLASGGGDEQFF. Based on the CDR3 plus reference TRBV7-3 and TRBJ2-1, the full variable domain is GAGVSQTPSNKVTEKGKYVELRCDPISGHTALYWYRQSLGQGPEFLIYFQGTGAADDSGLPNDRFFAVRPEGSVSTLKIQRTERGDSAVYLCASSLASGGGDEQFFGPGTRLTVL.

This clonotype was seen only a few times. V gene TRBV6-2 or TRBV6-3 combines with J gene TRBJ2-1; no reliable D call. From germline, CDR1 is MNHEY and CDR2 SVGEGT. CDR3 length equals 14 residues. V lost 2 bases to trimming and J lost 4 bases, with 9 bases between them. Here the CDR3 reads CASSYLVPYNEQFF. As DNA, the CDR3 is TGTGCCAGCAGTTACCTCGTCCCTTACAATGAGCAGTTCTTC.

CDR3 residues: CASSRQLGNSPLHF. The CDR3 DNA sequence: TGTGCCAGCAGCCGACAGTTGGGGAATTCACCCCTCCACTTT. The rearrangement joins TRBV4-2 to TRBJ1-6; a possible D gene is TRBD1 (5 bases). Germline loops: CDR1 LGHNA, CDR2 YNFKEQ. The CDR3 loop spans 14 amino acids. V lost 4 bases and J 7 bases, leaving 11 bases between the germline ends.

This clonotype is a singleton in its sample. The gene calls are TRBV24-1 and TRBJ2-6; no reliable D call. V was clipped by 5 bases and J by 0 bases, with 4 bases between them. CDR1 KGHDR and CDR2 SFDVKD come from the germline V gene. This CDR3 is 14 amino acids long. Here the CDR3 DNA reads TGTGCCACCAGTGGGGACTCTGGGGCCAACGTCCTGACTTTC. Its protein is CATSGDSGANVLTF.

The J gene is TRBJ1-1, the V gene TRBV18; perhaps TRBD1 as D (5 bases). The V gene lost 4 bases and the J gene lost 0 bases, with 15 bases spanning the gap. Per germline, CDR1 KGHSH and CDR2 LQKENI. The CDR3 contains 16 residues. The CDR3 DNA reads as TGTGCCAGCTCACTCGGGACGGGCTTCGTGAACACTGAAGCTTTCTTT. This sequence encodes CASSLGTGFVNTEAFF.

Ten or more counts support this clonotype. The CDR3 here is CASSEEATNTGELFF. CDR3 sequence (DNA): TGTGCCAGCAGTGAAGAGGCGACGAACACCGGGGAGCTGTTTTTT. V is TRBV2 and J is TRBJ2-2; D gene uncertain. The CDR3 runs to 15 residues. V dropped 1 base and J dropped 0 bases, with 6 bases sitting between them. The germline CDR1 and CDR2 sequences are SNHLY and FYNNEI.

This clonotype was seen a few times. J is TRBJ2-1 and V is TRBV12-3 or TRBV12-4; D might be TRBD1 (6 bases). The CDR3 contains 15 residues. V lost 6 bases and J 2 bases, leaving 14 bases between the germline ends. The CDR3 coding sequence is TGTGCCAGCAGCCTTCGTGGGGACACCTACAATGAGCAGTTCTTC. This sequence encodes CASSLRGDTYNEQFF.